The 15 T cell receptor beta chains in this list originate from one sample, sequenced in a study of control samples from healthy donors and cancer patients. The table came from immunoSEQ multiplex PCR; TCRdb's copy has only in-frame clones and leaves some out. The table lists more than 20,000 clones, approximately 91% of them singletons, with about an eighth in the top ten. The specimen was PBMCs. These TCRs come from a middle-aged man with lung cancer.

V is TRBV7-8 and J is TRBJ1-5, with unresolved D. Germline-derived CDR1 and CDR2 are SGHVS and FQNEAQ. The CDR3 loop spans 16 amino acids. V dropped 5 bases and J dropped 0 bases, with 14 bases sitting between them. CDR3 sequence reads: CASSARRTNSNQPQHF. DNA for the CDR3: TGTGCCAGCAGCGCCCGACGGACTAATAGCAATCAGCCCCAGCATTTT.

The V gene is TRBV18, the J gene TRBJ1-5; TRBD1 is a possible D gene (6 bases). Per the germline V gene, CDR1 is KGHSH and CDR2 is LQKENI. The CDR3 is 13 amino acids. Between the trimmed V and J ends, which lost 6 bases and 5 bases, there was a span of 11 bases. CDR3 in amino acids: CASSFDRHQPQHF. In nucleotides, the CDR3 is TGTGCCAGCTCGTTTGACAGGCATCAGCCCCAGCATTTT.

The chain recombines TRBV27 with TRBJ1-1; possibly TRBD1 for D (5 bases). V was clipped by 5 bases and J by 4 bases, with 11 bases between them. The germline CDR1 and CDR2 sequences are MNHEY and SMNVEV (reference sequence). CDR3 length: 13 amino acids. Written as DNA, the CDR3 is TGTGCCAGCAGTGGGGATGGGGGCACTGAAGCTTTCTTT. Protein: CASSGDGGTEAFF.

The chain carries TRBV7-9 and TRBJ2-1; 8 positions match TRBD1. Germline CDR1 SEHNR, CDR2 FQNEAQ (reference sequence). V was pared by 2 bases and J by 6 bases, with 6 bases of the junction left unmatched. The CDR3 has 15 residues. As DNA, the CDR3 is TGTGCCAGCAGCTTATCAGGGGGCGAGGTCAATGAGCAGTTCTTC. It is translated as CASSLSGGEVNEQFF.

The CDR3 sequence: CAFPSGTGDEQYF. The CDR3 bases are TGTGCCTTCCCTTCCGGGACAGGGGACGAGCAGTACTTC. The chain has TRBV30 and TRBJ2-7; 10 nucleotides line up with TRBD1. Trimming removed 7 bases from V and 5 bases from J; junction bases left unmatched: 8. CDR1 is GTSNPN, CDR2 SVGIG, per germline (reference sequence). This CDR3 has 13 residues.

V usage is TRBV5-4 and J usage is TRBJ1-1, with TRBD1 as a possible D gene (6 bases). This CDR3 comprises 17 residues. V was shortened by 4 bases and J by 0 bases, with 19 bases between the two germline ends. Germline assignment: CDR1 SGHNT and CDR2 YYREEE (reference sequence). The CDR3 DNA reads TGTGCCAGCAGCGAAAACAGGGTAGGGATTATGAACACTGAAGCTTTCTTT. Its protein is CASSENRVGIMNTEAFF.

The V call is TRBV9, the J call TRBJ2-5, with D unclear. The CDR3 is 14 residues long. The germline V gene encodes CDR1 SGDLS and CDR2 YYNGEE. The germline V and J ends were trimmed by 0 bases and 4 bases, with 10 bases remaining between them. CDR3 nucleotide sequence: TGTGCCAGCAGCGTAGATGTAGGTGGAGAGACCCAGTACTTC. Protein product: CASSVDVGGETQYF. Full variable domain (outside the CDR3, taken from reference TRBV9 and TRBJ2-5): DSGVTQTPKHLITATGQRVTLRCSPRSGDLSVYWYQQSLDQGLQFLIQYYNGEERAKGNILERFSAQQFPDLHSELNLSSLELGDSALYFCASSVDVGGETQYFGPGTRLLVL.

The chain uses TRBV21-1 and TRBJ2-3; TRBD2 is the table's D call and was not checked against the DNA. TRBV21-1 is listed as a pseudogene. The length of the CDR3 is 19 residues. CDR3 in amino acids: CASSKDWPGLAGNQDTQYF. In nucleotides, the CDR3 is TGTGCCAGCAGCAAAGACTGGCCGGGACTAGCGGGGAACCAAGATACGCAGTATTTT.

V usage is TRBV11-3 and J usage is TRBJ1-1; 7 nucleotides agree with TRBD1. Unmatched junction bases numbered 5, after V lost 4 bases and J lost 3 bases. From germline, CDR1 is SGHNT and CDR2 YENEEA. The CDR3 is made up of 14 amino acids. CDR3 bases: TGTGCCAGCAGCTCGAGGGGGCGCGACACTGAAGCTTTCTTT. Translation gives CASSSRGRDTEAFF. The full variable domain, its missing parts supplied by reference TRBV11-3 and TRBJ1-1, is EAGVVQSPRYKIIEKKQPVAFWCNPISGHNTLYWYLQNLGQGPELLIRYENEEAVDDSQLPKDRFSAERLKGVDSTLKIQPAELGDSAVYLCASSSRGRDTEAFFGQGTRLTVV.

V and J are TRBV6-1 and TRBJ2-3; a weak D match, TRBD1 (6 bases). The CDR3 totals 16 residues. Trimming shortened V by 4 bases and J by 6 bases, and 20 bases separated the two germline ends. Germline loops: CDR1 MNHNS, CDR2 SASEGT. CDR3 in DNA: TGTGCCAGCAGTGGGGGGCATCTCCAAATCGGGGATACGCAGTATTTT. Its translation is CASSGGHLQIGDTQYF.

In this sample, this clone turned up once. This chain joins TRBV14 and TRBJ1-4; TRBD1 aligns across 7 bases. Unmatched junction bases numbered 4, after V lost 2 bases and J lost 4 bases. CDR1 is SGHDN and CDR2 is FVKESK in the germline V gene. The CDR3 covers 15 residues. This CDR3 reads CASSQYRDSNEKLFF. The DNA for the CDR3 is TGTGCCAGCAGCCAATACCGGGACAGTAATGAAAAACTGTTTTTT.

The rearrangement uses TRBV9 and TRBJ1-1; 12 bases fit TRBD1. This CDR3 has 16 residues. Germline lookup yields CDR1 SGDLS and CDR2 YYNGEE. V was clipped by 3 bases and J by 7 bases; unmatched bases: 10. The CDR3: CASSAQPGQGAVEAFF. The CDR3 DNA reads TGTGCCAGCAGCGCACAGCCGGGACAGGGGGCTGTTGAAGCTTTCTTT. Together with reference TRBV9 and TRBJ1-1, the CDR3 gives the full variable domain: DSGVTQTPKHLITATGQRVTLRCSPRSGDLSVYWYQQSLDQGLQFLIQYYNGEERAKGNILERFSAQQFPDLHSELNLSSLELGDSALYFCASSAQPGQGAVEAFFGQGTRLTVV.

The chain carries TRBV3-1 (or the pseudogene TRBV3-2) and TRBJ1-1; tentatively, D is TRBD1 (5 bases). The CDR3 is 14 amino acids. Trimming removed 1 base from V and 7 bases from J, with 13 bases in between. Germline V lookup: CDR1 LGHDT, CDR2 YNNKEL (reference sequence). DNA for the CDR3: TGTGCCAGCAGCCAAGGCTGGCAGGGAATTGAAGCTTTCTTT. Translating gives CASSQGWQGIEAFF.

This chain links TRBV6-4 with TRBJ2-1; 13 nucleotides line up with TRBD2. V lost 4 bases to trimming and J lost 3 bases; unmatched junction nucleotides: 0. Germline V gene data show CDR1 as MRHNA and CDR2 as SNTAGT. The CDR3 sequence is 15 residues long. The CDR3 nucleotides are TGTGCCAGCAGTGGGACTAGCGGGGGCTACAATGAGCAGTTCTTC. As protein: CASSGTSGGYNEQFF.

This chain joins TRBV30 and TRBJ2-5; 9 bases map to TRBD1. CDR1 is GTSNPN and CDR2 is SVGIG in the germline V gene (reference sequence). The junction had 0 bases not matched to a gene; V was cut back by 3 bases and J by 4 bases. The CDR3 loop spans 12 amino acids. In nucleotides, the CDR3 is TGTGCCTGGAGGGACAGGGGAGAGACCCAGTACTTC. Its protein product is CAWRDRGETQYF. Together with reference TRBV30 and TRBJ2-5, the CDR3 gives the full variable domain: SQTIHQWPATLVQPVGSPLSLECTVEGTSNPNLYWYRQAAGRGLQLLFYSVGIGQISSEVPQNLSASRPQDRQFILSSKKLLLSDSGFYLCAWRDRGETQYFGPGTRLLVL.